One sample yielded the 22 T cell receptor beta chains listed below, sequenced in a study of blood T cell repertoires in COVID-19. Sequenced by immunoSEQ multiplex PCR; TCRdb stores in-frame clones only, minus some. In the table there are under 250,000 clones, around 82% of which are singletons. What was sequenced was peripheral blood. The receptors here all came from a woman aged 65 to 85 with acute or convalescent COVID-19.

The chain carries TRBV11-2 and TRBJ2-1; 9 bases align to TRBD1. J gave up 9 bases and V 3 bases, and 6 bases lay outside the gene matches. Germline V gives CDR1 SGHAT, CDR2 FQNNGV. The CDR3 length is 14 residues. The CDR3 here is CASSFRQGGSEQFF. The CDR3 DNA reads as TGTGCCAGCAGCTTCCGACAGGGGGGCAGTGAGCAGTTCTTC.

V is TRBV12-3 or TRBV12-4 and J is TRBJ1-5; perhaps TRBD1 as D (6 bases). Trimming left V 6 bases short and J 6 bases short, with 9 bases between. There are 12 residues in the CDR3. The CDR3 spells CASRKGGQPQHF. For the CDR3, the DNA is TGTGCCAGCAGAAAAGGGGGTCAGCCCCAGCATTTT.

The chain joins TRBV5-1 to TRBJ2-1, with 11 bases identical to TRBD2. V dropped 4 bases and J dropped 5; count of bases not matched to a gene: 8. This CDR3 is 16 amino acids long. The germline CDR1 and CDR2 sequences are SGHRS and YFSETQ. CDR3 sequence: CASSPQPSGGNNEQFF. CDR3 coding DNA: TGCGCCAGCAGCCCCCAACCTAGCGGGGGGAACAATGAGCAGTTCTTC.

Concerning this clone: The junction departs from the called germline gene at one end, perhaps through a read error. This chain links TRBV7-7 with TRBJ1-5; 11 bases are a match to TRBD1. CDR3 length: 16 residues. Germline V gives CDR1 SSHAT, CDR2 FNYEAQ (reference sequence). As DNA, the CDR3 is TGTGCTAGCAGCTTCGGGACAGGGGGGGGAAATCAGCCCCAGCATTTT. The encoded protein is CASSFGTGGGNQPQHF.

Turning to this clone: This same CDR3 is encoded by further DNA sequences in the sample. The chain recombines TRBV5-1 with TRBJ1-1, with 7 positions matching TRBD1. The germline V gene encodes CDR1 SGHRS and CDR2 YFSETQ. The CDR3 spans 14 residues. V lost 0 bases, J lost 5 bases, and 4 bases stayed unmatched. The CDR3 nucleotides read TGCGCCAGCAGCTTGGGACAGGGAGTGACTGAAGCTTTCTTT. It is translated as CASSLGQGVTEAFF.

This clone was seen only once. The chain has TRBV5-1 and TRBJ1-4, with unresolved D. The CDR3 runs to 13 residues. V was clipped by 5 bases and J by 4 bases, with 9 bases between them. Germline lookup yields CDR1 SGHRS and CDR2 YFSETQ. The CDR3 sequence is CASRREINEKLFF. The CDR3, as DNA: TGCGCCAGCAGGAGGGAGATTAATGAAAAACTGTTTTTT.

The J gene is TRBJ1-2, the V gene TRBV6-6; no definite D call. Germline lookup yields CDR1 MNHNY and CDR2 SVGAGI (reference sequence). The V end was cut by 0 bases, the J end by 5 bases, with 10 bases between. The CDR3 extends over 14 amino acids. In DNA form, the CDR3 reads TGTGCCAGCAGTTACTCGAGAGGCCGGTATGGCTACACCTTC. This gives the protein CASSYSRGRYGYTF.

The rearrangement uses TRBV13 and TRBJ1-1, with TRBD1 matching 7 bases. V shed 5 bases and J 4 bases; nucleotides not matched to a gene: 4. There are 13 residues in the CDR3. CDR1 PRHDT and CDR2 FYEKMQ come from the germline V gene (reference sequence). CDR3 nucleotides: TGTGCCAGCAGCCCACGGACAGGCACTGAAGCTTTCTTT. Its translation: CASSPRTGTEAFF.

J is TRBJ2-7 and V is TRBV5-6; 8 bases fit TRBD1. The V gene end was trimmed by 7 bases and the J gene end by 5 bases; junction bases not matched to a gene: 11. Germline loops: CDR1 SGHDT, CDR2 YYEEEE. This CDR3 contains 14 residues. In DNA, the CDR3 is TGTGCCAGCGCCAGGACAGGGCGAAGCAACGAGCAGTACTTC. Amino acids: CASARTGRSNEQYF.

The gene calls are TRBV19 and TRBJ1-2; 9 bases are a match to TRBD1. The germline V gene has CDR1 LNHDA and CDR2 SQIVND (reference sequence). Trimming took 4 bases from V and 4 from J; bases not matched to a gene: 10. This CDR3 is 16 amino acids long. CDR3 DNA sequence: TGTGCCAGTAGTACCCCGGGACAGGGAGGAGGCTATGGCTACACCTTC. Residues: CASSTPGQGGGYGYTF. Full variable domain (rest looked up from reference TRBV19 and TRBJ1-2): DGGITQSPKYLFRKEGQNVTLSCEQNLNHDAMYWYRQDPGQGLRLIYYSQIVNDFQKGDIAEGYSVSREKKESFPLTVTSAQKNPTAFYLCASSTPGQGGGYGYTFGSGTRLTVV.

The chain links TRBV12-3 or TRBV12-4 to TRBJ1-6, with D possibly matching TRBD1 (6 bases). V lost 5 bases and J lost 7, with 9 bases in between. The CDR3 is 13 residues long. CDR3 DNA: TGTGCCAGCAGTAGGGACATCAATTCACCCCTCCACTTT. The encoded protein is CASSRDINSPLHF.

The chain carries TRBV27 and TRBJ2-6; the D gene is possibly TRBD2 (6 bases). Germline CDR1 is MNHEY and CDR2 is SMNVEV (reference sequence). Trimming pared 8 bases from V and 1 base from J, leaving 18 bases between. The CDR3 loop spans 17 amino acids. CDR3 nucleotides: TGTGCCAGCTCTTCAAATCCAGGAGGGTCTGGGGCCAACGTCCTGACTTTC. Its translation is CASSSNPGGSGANVLTF.

This chain connects TRBV6-5 to TRBJ1-6; D might be TRBD1 (6 bases). The germline V and J ends were trimmed by 2 bases and 7 bases, with 9 bases remaining between them. The CDR3 covers 14 residues. Per germline, CDR1 MNHEY and CDR2 SVGAGI. Here the CDR3 DNA reads TGTGCCAGCAGTTACGGGCAGGGGAATTCACCCCTCCACTTT. Its protein is CASSYGQGNSPLHF.

V is TRBV5-1 and J is TRBJ2-1; TRBD1 matches at 7 bases. V shed 0 bases, J shed 0 bases, and the junction held 3 bases outside the gene matches. This CDR3 comprises 16 residues. CDR1 and CDR2 from the germline V gene are SGHRS and YFSETQ. The CDR3 DNA is TGCGCCAGCAGCTTGGGGGACAGACCCTCCTACAATGAGCAGTTCTTC. It specifies CASSLGDRPSYNEQFF.

The CDR3 spells CSAGQDNSPLHF. In DNA form, the CDR3 reads TGCAGCGCCGGACAGGACAATTCACCCCTCCACTTT. The chain joins TRBV29-1 to TRBJ1-6; 7 nucleotides line up with TRBD1. The CDR3 is made up of 12 amino acids. The trim removed 7 bases at V and 7 bases at J, leaving 4 bases unmatched. The germline gives CDR1 SQVTM, CDR2 ANQGSEA.

V gene TRBV14 combines with J gene TRBJ1-1; 7 nucleotides line up with TRBD1. This CDR3 spans 12 amino acids. Germline V gene data show CDR1 as SGHDN and CDR2 as FVKESK. With V trimmed by 4 bases and J by 10 bases, 6 bases remained unmatched. CDR3: CASSLETGTAFF. The CDR3 nucleotides read TGTGCCAGCAGCCTAGAGACAGGGACAGCTTTCTTT.

The chain is built from TRBV6-1 and TRBJ1-2; 8 bases match TRBD1. The J segment lost 4 bases and the V segment lost 2 bases, leaving 12 bases of the junction unmatched. Germline values: CDR1 MNHNS, CDR2 SASEGT. This CDR3 contains 17 residues. The CDR3 reads CASSERFTQGGGYGYTF. CDR3 in DNA: TGTGCCAGCAGTGAACGGTTTACACAGGGGGGCGGCTATGGCTACACCTTC.

The rearrangement joins TRBV2 to TRBJ1-5, with D hard to call. There are 13 residues in the CDR3. The V end lost 4 bases, the J end lost 5 bases, and 9 bases lay between the germline ends. From germline, CDR1 is SNHLY and CDR2 FYNNEI. The CDR3 DNA reads as TGTGCCAGCAGTGGAGACAATGATCAGCCCCAGCATTTT. As protein: CASSGDNDQPQHF.

This clone showed up just a few times. V is TRBV6-2 or TRBV6-3 and J is TRBJ2-7; D is possibly TRBD2 (6 bases). V was clipped by 2 bases and J by 3 bases, with 14 bases between them. The length of the CDR3 is 15 residues. CDR1 and CDR2 from the germline V gene are MNHEY and SVGEGT. In nucleotides, the CDR3 is TGTGCCAGCAGTTACGATCGCGGGGCGTTCTACGAGCAGTACTTC. Translated: CASSYDRGAFYEQYF.

The V gene is TRBV4-3, the J gene TRBJ1-2, with 7 bases lining up with TRBD1. The V gene end was trimmed by 4 bases and the J gene end by 4 bases; junction bases not matched to a gene: 6. CDR3 length equals 14 residues. Germline CDR1 is LGHNA and CDR2 is YSLEER. The CDR3: CASSLSTGSYGYTF. Written as DNA, the CDR3 is TGCGCCAGCAGCCTCTCGACAGGGAGCTATGGCTACACCTTC.

The J gene is TRBJ1-1, the V gene TRBV6-6; tentatively, D is TRBD1 (6 bases). This CDR3 is 14 amino acids long. Germline CDR1 is MNHNY and CDR2 is SVGAGI (reference sequence). V was shortened by 5 bases and J by 0 bases, with 10 bases between the two germline ends. CDR3 DNA: TGTGCCAGCAGTGTACGGACAGTGAACACTGAAGCTTTCTTT. Translation gives CASSVRTVNTEAFF.

This chain uses TRBV20-1 with TRBJ2-7, with D perhaps TRBD1 (6 bases). Between the trimmed V and J ends, which lost 8 bases and 4 bases, there was a span of 12 bases. Germline CDR1 and CDR2: DFQATT and SNEGSKA (reference sequence). CDR3 size: 11 residues. The CDR3 loop reads CSIGTLYEQYF. The CDR3 DNA reads as TGCAGTATAGGGACACTTTACGAGCAGTACTTC.